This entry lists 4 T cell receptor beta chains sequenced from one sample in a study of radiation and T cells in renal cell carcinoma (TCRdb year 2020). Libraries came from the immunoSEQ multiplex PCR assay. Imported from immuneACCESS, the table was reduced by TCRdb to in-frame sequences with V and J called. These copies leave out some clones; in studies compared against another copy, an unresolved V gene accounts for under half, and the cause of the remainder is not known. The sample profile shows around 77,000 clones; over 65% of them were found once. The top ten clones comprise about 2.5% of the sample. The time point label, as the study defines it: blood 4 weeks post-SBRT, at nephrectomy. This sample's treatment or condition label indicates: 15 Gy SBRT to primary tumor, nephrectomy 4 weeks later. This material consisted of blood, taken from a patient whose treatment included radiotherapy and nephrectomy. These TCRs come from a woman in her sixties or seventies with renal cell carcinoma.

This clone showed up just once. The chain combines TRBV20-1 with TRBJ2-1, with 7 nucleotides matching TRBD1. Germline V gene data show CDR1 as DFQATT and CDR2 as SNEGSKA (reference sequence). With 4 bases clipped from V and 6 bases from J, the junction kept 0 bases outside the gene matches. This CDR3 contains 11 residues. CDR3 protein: CSATGGNEQFF. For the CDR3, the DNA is TGCAGTGCTACAGGGGGCAATGAGCAGTTCTTC.

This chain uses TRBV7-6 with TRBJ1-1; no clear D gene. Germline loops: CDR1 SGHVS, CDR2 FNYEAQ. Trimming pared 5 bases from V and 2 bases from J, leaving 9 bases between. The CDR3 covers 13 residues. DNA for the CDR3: TGTGCCAGCAGCCAACAATCCAACACTGAAGCTTTCTTT. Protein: CASSQQSNTEAFF.

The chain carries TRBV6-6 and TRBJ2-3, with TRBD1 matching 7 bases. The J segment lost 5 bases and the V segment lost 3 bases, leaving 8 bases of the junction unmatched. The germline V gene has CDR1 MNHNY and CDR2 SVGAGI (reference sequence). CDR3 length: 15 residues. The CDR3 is CASSYDRVEGDTQYF. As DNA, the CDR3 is TGTGCCAGCAGTTATGACAGGGTCGAGGGAGATACGCAGTATTTT.

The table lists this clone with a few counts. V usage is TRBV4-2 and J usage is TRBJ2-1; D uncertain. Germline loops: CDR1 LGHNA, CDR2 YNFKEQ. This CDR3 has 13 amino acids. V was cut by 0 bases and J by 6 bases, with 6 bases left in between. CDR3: CASSQEGGNEQFF. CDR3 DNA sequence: TGTGCCAGCAGCCAAGAAGGCGGCAATGAGCAGTTCTTC.